The 27 T cell receptor beta chains below were found in one sample sequenced in a study of blood T cell repertoires in COVID-19. The table came from immunoSEQ multiplex PCR; TCRdb's copy has only in-frame clones and leaves some out. Of around 300,000 clones in the sample, more than 70% were seen once. The source material was peripheral blood. The receptors were gathered from a man aged 30 to 45 with active or convalescent COVID-19.

J is TRBJ2-7 and V is TRBV4-1; D perhaps matches TRBD2 (6 bases). Trimming took 3 bases from V and 0 from J, leaving 24 bases between them. The CDR3 runs 19 residues. CDR1 and CDR2 (germline): MGHRA, YSYEKL. Here the CDR3 reads CASSHLRMAAGPSSYEQYF. The DNA of the CDR3 is TGCGCCAGCAGCCACCTAAGGATGGCTGCGGGACCCAGCTCCTACGAGCAGTACTTC.

Here the CDR3 DNA reads TGTGCCAGTCGGACAGGGAACTATGGCTACACCTTC. Protein: CASRTGNYGYTF. This chain joins TRBV27 and TRBJ1-2, with 8 bases aligning to TRBD1. Per the germline V gene, CDR1 is MNHEY and CDR2 is SMNVEV (reference sequence). The CDR3 consists of 12 residues. J gave up 2 bases and V 9 bases, and 2 bases lay outside the gene matches.

The chain joins TRBV30 to TRBJ1-1; 7 bases line up with TRBD1. The V gene end was trimmed by 2 bases and the J gene end by 1 base; junction bases not matched to a gene: 1. The germline CDR1 and CDR2 sequences are GTSNPN and SVGIG (reference sequence). The CDR3 length is 13 residues. For the CDR3, the DNA is TGTGCCTGGAGTAAGGGGGCGAACACTGAAGCTTTCTTT. Protein sequence: CAWSKGANTEAFF.

V is TRBV6-6 and J is TRBJ2-7; 11 bases fit TRBD2. The length of the CDR3 is 14 residues. Germline CDR1 MNHNY, CDR2 SVGAGI (reference sequence). V lost 6 bases, J lost 9 bases, and 10 bases stayed unmatched. The CDR3 protein is CASSHRSGRAWQYF. DNA for the CDR3: TGTGCCAGCAGCCACCGTAGCGGGAGGGCCTGGCAGTACTTC.

This chain uses TRBV12-3 or TRBV12-4 with TRBJ1-4; D is undetermined. Trimming took 10 bases from V and 1 from J, leaving 10 bases between them. CDR3 length: 13 amino acids. The CDR3, as DNA: TGTGCCACCCTACGGGGAACTAATGAAAAACTGTTTTTT. Residues: CATLRGTNEKLFF.

This sequence joins TRBV6-6 and TRBJ2-1; TRBD2 agrees at 8 bases. V lost 6 bases to trimming and J lost 6 bases; unmatched junction nucleotides: 13. The CDR3 sequence is 16 residues long. Germline CDR1 MNHNY, CDR2 SVGAGI (reference sequence). The CDR3 spells CASRERLASQGNEQFF. CDR3 DNA: TGTGCCAGCAGGGAACGACTAGCGAGTCAAGGCAATGAGCAGTTCTTC.

V is TRBV7-2 and J is TRBJ1-3, with D hard to call. There are 15 residues in the CDR3. The V end was cut by 5 bases, the J end by 5 bases, with 16 bases between. Germline CDR1 and CDR2: SGHTA and FQGNSA. The DNA for the CDR3 is TGTGCCAGCAGCCCCGCTGGAGGTTCGAGAAACACCATATATTTT. Translating it yields CASSPAGGSRNTIYF.

V and J are TRBV10-2 and TRBJ2-1; 7 bases fit TRBD2. CDR1 is WSHSY and CDR2 is SAAADI in the germline V gene. CDR3 length: 17 amino acids. V trimming: 9 bases; J trimming: 2 bases; junction bases outside the gene matches: 16. The CDR3: CASVPDVGDYPYNEQFF. In DNA, the CDR3 is TGCGCCAGTGTACCCGATGTGGGGGACTATCCCTACAATGAGCAGTTCTTC.

This rearrangement joins TRBV19 to TRBJ1-2; a possible D gene is TRBD1 (5 bases). This CDR3 has 13 amino acids. Trimming took 3 bases from V and 4 from J, leaving 9 bases between them. Per the germline V gene, CDR1 is LNHDA and CDR2 is SQIVND (reference sequence). The CDR3 region has the DNA TGTGCCAGTAGTATCCAGGGTTTCTATGGCTACACCTTC. This translates into CASSIQGFYGYTF.

The rearrangement uses TRBV4-2 and TRBJ2-3; D unresolved. Trimming stripped 0 bases from V and 4 bases from J, with 5 bases between. Germline CDR1 is LGHNA and CDR2 is YNFKEQ. This CDR3 contains 13 residues. CDR3 nucleotide sequence: TGTGCCAGCAGCCAAGATCCCGCAGATACGCAGTATTTT. Translated: CASSQDPADTQYF.

For the CDR3, the DNA is TGTGCCATCAGTGCTTACCGGACTGATAACTATGGCTACACCTTC. Its protein is CAISAYRTDNYGYTF. The chain carries TRBV10-3 and TRBJ1-2; D gene uncertain. The germline gives CDR1 ENHRY, CDR2 SYGVKD. V gave up 4 bases and J gave up 1 base, with 13 bases separating them. The CDR3 spans 15 residues.

This clone has only a few counts. The chain's CDR3 is CASSRFQRLASDNEQFF. CDR3 DNA: TGTGCCAGCAGCCGTTTCCAGAGACTAGCGTCTGACAATGAGCAGTTCTTC. The chain carries TRBV13 and TRBJ2-1; 8 bases are a match to TRBD2. CDR1 is PRHDT, CDR2 FYEKMQ, per germline (reference sequence). V dropped 5 bases and J dropped 5; count of bases not matched to a gene: 14. There are 17 residues in the CDR3.

This chain joins TRBV19 and TRBJ2-3; D is unclear. V shed 4 bases and J shed 0 bases, with 11 bases lying between them. This CDR3 is 15 amino acids long. From germline, CDR1 is LNHDA and CDR2 SQIVND (reference sequence). CDR3 DNA sequence: TGTGCCAGTAGTAGTTTAGCAGATAGCACAGATACGCAGTATTTT. As protein: CASSSLADSTDTQYF.

This chain connects TRBV10-3 to TRBJ2-1; possible D gene TRBD1, 5 bases. Per the germline V gene, CDR1 is ENHRY and CDR2 is SYGVKD. Trimming took 2 bases from V and 2 from J, leaving 19 bases between them. This CDR3 has 18 amino acids. The CDR3 DNA reads TGTGCCATCAGTGAGAGGGGCGGCAGCCTCCCTCCCTACAATGAGCAGTTCTTC. It yields the protein CAISERGGSLPPYNEQFF.

DNA of the CDR3: TGTGCCAGCAGCTTCCAGGGGCTAGGCTATGGCTACACCTTC. Amino acids: CASSFQGLGYGYTF. The J gene is TRBJ1-2, the V gene TRBV7-9; tentative D call: TRBD1 (6 bases). This CDR3 is built from 14 residues. The V end was cut by 3 bases, the J end by 4 bases, with 12 bases between. The germline gives CDR1 SEHNR, CDR2 FQNEAQ (reference sequence).

The CDR3 nucleotides read TGTGCCAGCACCCGGGGCTCCTACAATGAGCAGTTCTTC. Translated, it gives CASTRGSYNEQFF. The chain carries TRBV9 and TRBJ2-1, with D perhaps matching TRBD2 (5 bases). Trimming removed 6 bases at V and 0 bases at J, with 7 bases between. The germline gives CDR1 SGDLS, CDR2 YYNGEE. This CDR3 is 13 amino acids long.

The rearrangement uses TRBV6-5 and TRBJ2-6; tentative D call: TRBD1 (6 bases). Trimming left V 6 bases short and J 1 base short, with 10 bases between. The germline gives CDR1 MNHEY, CDR2 SVGAGI. This CDR3 region has 15 residues. As DNA, the CDR3 is TGTGCCAGCAGCATCGGACAGTCTGGGGCCAACGTCCTGACTTTC. Translation: CASSIGQSGANVLTF.

V usage is TRBV4-3 and J usage is TRBJ2-7; D unresolved. The CDR3 runs 15 residues. Trimming shortened V by 3 bases and J by 4 bases, and 16 bases separated the two germline ends. Germline V CDR1 and CDR2: LGHNA, YSLEER. CDR3 DNA: TGCGCCAGCAGCCAGGCCTTGTCCAGGCTATACGAGCAGTACTTC. It codes for CASSQALSRLYEQYF.

This chain joins TRBV6-6 and TRBJ2-1; D is possibly TRBD2 (5 bases). CDR3 length: 16 residues. V was trimmed by 5 bases and J by 3 bases, leaving 17 bases between them. Germline V gene data show CDR1 as MNHNY and CDR2 as SVGAGI (reference sequence). CDR3 sequence: CASSTPGGRNYNEQFF. The CDR3 DNA reads as TGTGCCAGCAGTACCCCCGGCGGGCGGAACTACAATGAGCAGTTCTTC.

This sequence joins TRBV7-9 and TRBJ2-7; 7 nucleotides agree with TRBD2. Trimming removed 4 bases from V and 6 bases from J; junction bases left unmatched: 6. Germline V gene sequence: CDR1 SEHNR, CDR2 FQNEAQ (reference sequence). This CDR3 has 13 residues. The CDR3 sequence: CASSSGGEGEQYF. The CDR3 nucleotides are TGTGCCAGCAGCTCGGGTGGGGAGGGCGAGCAGTACTTC.

The chain uses TRBV18 and TRBJ1-3, with D unclear. The CDR3 spans 17 residues. Trimming cost V 2 bases and J 0 bases, with 14 bases left between them. Germline V gene lookup returns CDR1 KGHSH and CDR2 LQKENI. DNA of the CDR3: TGTGCCAGCTCACCATGGACTCCGGGGAGCTCTGGAAACACCATATATTTT. Its protein product is CASSPWTPGSSGNTIYF.

J is TRBJ2-3 and V is TRBV11-2; 7 bases line up with TRBD1. Looked up from germline, CDR1 is SGHAT and CDR2 is FQNNGV. Trimming removed 1 base from V and 0 bases from J; junction bases left unmatched: 7. The CDR3 totals 17 residues. In nucleotides, the CDR3 is TGTGCCAGCAGCTTAGGGACAGGCTTCTCTAGCACAGATACGCAGTATTTT. It yields the protein CASSLGTGFSSTDTQYF.

A few counts support this clone. The rearrangement joins TRBV19 to TRBJ2-2; tentative D call: TRBD1 (6 bases). CDR3 size: 14 residues. Trimming pared 3 bases from V and 3 bases from J, leaving 8 bases between. From germline, CDR1 is LNHDA and CDR2 SQIVND (reference sequence). This CDR3 is CASSIHRDTGELFF. The CDR3 DNA is TGTGCCAGTAGTATCCACAGGGACACCGGGGAGCTGTTTTTT.

The V gene is TRBV4-3, the J gene TRBJ2-3, with 11 bases aligning to TRBD1. The CDR3 runs to 17 residues. From germline, CDR1 is LGHNA and CDR2 YSLEER. J lost 3 bases, V lost 4 bases, and 9 bases had no gene match. Here the CDR3 DNA reads TGCGCCAGCAGCCGTTCTCCCGGGACAGGGGGGACAGATACGCAGTATTTT. The encoded protein is CASSRSPGTGGTDTQYF.

The gene calls are TRBV5-1 and TRBJ1-5, with D possibly TRBD1 on 6 matching bases. Germline values: CDR1 SGHRS, CDR2 YFSETQ. V shed 1 base and J shed 6 bases, with 14 bases lying between them. The CDR3 has 15 residues. Here the CDR3 reads CASSLLMGASQPQHF. Here the CDR3 DNA reads TGCGCCAGCAGCTTGTTGATGGGGGCGAGTCAGCCCCAGCATTTT.

The chain has TRBV4-2 and TRBJ1-1; possible D gene TRBD1, 5 bases. The CDR3 has 13 amino acids. Trimming cost V 7 bases and J 2 bases, with 11 bases left between them. Germline V gene sequence: CDR1 LGHNA, CDR2 YNFKEQ. CDR3: CASKEGINTEAFF. The CDR3, as DNA: TGTGCCAGCAAGGAGGGGATAAACACTGAAGCTTTCTTT.

This sequence joins TRBV7-9 and TRBJ2-7, with TRBD2 as a possible D gene (5 bases). V lost 1 base and J lost 2, with 12 bases in between. CDR3 size: 15 residues. The germline V gene has CDR1 SEHNR and CDR2 FQNEAQ (reference sequence). The CDR3 DNA follows: TGTGCCAGCAGCTTAGTGGACTTTAACGCCTACGAGCAGTACTTC. Translated, it gives CASSLVDFNAYEQYF. The full variable domain, its missing parts supplied by reference TRBV7-9 and TRBJ2-7, is DTGVSQNPRHKITKRGQNVTFRCDPISEHNRLYWYRQTLGQGPEFLTYFQNEAQLEKSRLLSDRFSAERPKGSFSTLEIQRTEQGDSAMYLCASSLVDFNAYEQYFGPGTRLTVT.